This TCR beta chain was documented in a study of T cells in narcolepsy. This clone was counted a few times. Here immunoSEQ multiplex PCR was the method, and the copy in TCRdb shows in-frame clones only, minus some. The sample yields some 17,000 clones, 55% to 80% seen once. The CDR3 length is 16 residues. Losses at the gene ends were 1 base for V and 4 bases for J; bases not matched to a gene: 5. Germline loops: CDR1 SGHVS, CDR2 FQNEAQ. The gene calls are TRBV7-8 and TRBJ2-1; 9 nucleotides line up with TRBD2. Source material: CD45RA- memory CD8+ T cells from PBMCs. This clonotype was sampled from a human donor with narcolepsy. CDR3 sequence: CASSLGRSGRYNEQFF. The CDR3 region has the DNA TGTGCCAGCAGCTTAGGCAGGAGCGGGAGGTACAATGAGCAGTTCTTC.